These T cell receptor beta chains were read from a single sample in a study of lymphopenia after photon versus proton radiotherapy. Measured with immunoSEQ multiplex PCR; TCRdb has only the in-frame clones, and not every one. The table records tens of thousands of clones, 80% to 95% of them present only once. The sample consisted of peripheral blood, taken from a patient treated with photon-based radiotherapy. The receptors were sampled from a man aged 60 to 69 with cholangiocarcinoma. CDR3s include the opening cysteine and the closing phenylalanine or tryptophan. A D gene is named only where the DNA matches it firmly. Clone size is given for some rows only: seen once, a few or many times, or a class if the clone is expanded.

CDR3 DNA: TGCGCCAGCAGCCAGACTAGCGGGAGTCTAAATGAGCAGTTCTTC
CDR3 protein: CASSQTSGSLNEQFF
V gene: TRBV4-1
J gene: TRBJ2-1
D gene: TRBD2
clone size: .

CDR3 DNA: TGCGCCAGCAGAGGGCCCAGCTCCTACAATGAGCAGTTCTTC
CDR3 protein: CASRGPSSYNEQFF
V gene: TRBV5-1
J gene: TRBJ2-1
D gene: .
clone size: .

CDR3 DNA: TGTGCCAGCAGTGGGGCGGAGCAGTACTTC
CDR3 protein: CASSGAEQYF
V gene: TRBV2
J gene: TRBJ2-7
D gene: .
clone size: .

CDR3 DNA: TGTGCCAGTAGTACACAGCGGGGAGAGACCCAGTACTTC
CDR3 protein: CASSTQRGETQYF
V gene: TRBV19
J gene: TRBJ2-5
D gene: TRBD2
clone size: few

CDR3 DNA: TGTGCCAGTCTGGACGGACTGGGAGATACGCAGTATTTT
CDR3 protein: CASLDGLGDTQYF
V gene: TRBV19
J gene: TRBJ2-3
D gene: .
clone size: .

CDR3 DNA: TGTGCCAGCAGCGTAGAGCCTGCAACCAACTATGGCTACACCTTC
CDR3 protein: CASSVEPATNYGYTF
V gene: TRBV9
J gene: TRBJ1-2
D gene: .
clone size: .

CDR3 DNA: TGTGCCAGCAGTTTTTCCGGGACAGGGGAGAACTGGGGCTACACCTTC
CDR3 protein: CASSFSGTGENWGYTF
V gene: TRBV28
J gene: TRBJ1-2
D gene: TRBD1
clone size: .

CDR3 DNA: TGTGCCAGCAGCTTATTGTTCCAGTCTGAAGCTTTCTTT
CDR3 protein: CASSLLFQSEAFF
V gene: TRBV7-2
J gene: TRBJ1-1
D gene: .
clone size: .

CDR3 DNA: TGTGCCAGCAGCACCGGACAGATCACCGGGGAGCTGTTTTTT
CDR3 protein: CASSTGQITGELFF
V gene: TRBV5-6
J gene: TRBJ2-2
D gene: .
clone size: .

CDR3 DNA: TGTGCCAGCAGTCCAGGTTGGGGAATTGGTCAATCCGAGCAGTACTTC
CDR3 protein: CASSPGWGIGQSEQYF
V gene: TRBV5-4
J gene: TRBJ2-7
D gene: .
clone size: .

CDR3 DNA: TGTGCCAGCAGACGTGAAGAGACCCAGTACTTC
CDR3 protein: CASRREETQYF
V gene: TRBV2
J gene: TRBJ2-5
D gene: .
clone size: .

CDR3 DNA: TGTGCCAGCACCCGAGGAACAGGGGGCGGAACCGGGGAGCTGTTTTTT
CDR3 protein: CASTRGTGGGTGELFF
V gene: TRBV27
J gene: TRBJ2-2
D gene: TRBD1
clone size: .

CDR3 DNA: TGTGCCAGCTCAGAGAGGTGGGACAGGGCTGAGCAGTTCTTC
CDR3 protein: CASSERWDRAEQFF
V gene: TRBV6-1
J gene: TRBJ2-1
D gene: TRBD1
clone size: .

CDR3 DNA: TGTGCCAGCAGTTACTCCAGTCTAGCGGGAGACATTGAGCAGTTCTTC
CDR3 protein: CASSYSSLAGDIEQFF
V gene: TRBV6-5
J gene: TRBJ2-1
D gene: TRBD2
clone size: once

CDR3 DNA: TGCAGCGTTGAGGGCCCGGGACAGGGGGCGGGTAATGAGCAGTTCTTC
CDR3 protein: CSVEGPGQGAGNEQFF
V gene: TRBV29-1
J gene: TRBJ2-1
D gene: TRBD1
clone size: once

CDR3 DNA: TGCGCCAGCAGCCGGACCCCGGCAGGACAAGAGACCCAGTACTTC
CDR3 protein: CASSRTPAGQETQYF
V gene: TRBV4-1
J gene: TRBJ2-5
D gene: .
clone size: .

CDR3 DNA: TGTGCCAGCAGCTTTACTTACCAAGAGACCCAGTACTTC
CDR3 protein: CASSFTYQETQYF
V gene: TRBV5-4
J gene: TRBJ2-5
D gene: .
clone size: .

CDR3 DNA: TGTGCCAGCAGCTTCGACGGGGTGGCTGAAGCTTTCTTT
CDR3 protein: CASSFDGVAEAFF
V gene: TRBV7-2
J gene: TRBJ1-1
D gene: .
clone size: .

CDR3 DNA: TGTGCCATCGGGTCCGACCAAGAGACCCAGTACTTC
CDR3 protein: CAIGSDQETQYF
V gene: TRBV10-3
J gene: TRBJ2-5
D gene: .
clone size: once

CDR3 DNA: TGTGCCAGCAGCCCCCTCACTAGCGGAGTTAACAATGAGCAGTTCTTC
CDR3 protein: CASSPLTSGVNNEQFF
V gene: TRBV28
J gene: TRBJ2-1
D gene: TRBD2
clone size: medium-sized

CDR3 DNA: TGTGCCAGCAGTTACAGGGGCGGTCAGCCCCAGCATTTT
CDR3 protein: CASSYRGGQPQHF
V gene: TRBV11-3
J gene: TRBJ1-5
D gene: TRBD1
clone size: .

CDR3 DNA: TGTGCCAGCAGTTATTCATGGGTTTCAAATGAGCAGTTCTTC
CDR3 protein: CASSYSWVSNEQFF
V gene: TRBV28
J gene: TRBJ2-1
D gene: .
clone size: .

CDR3 DNA: TGTGCCAGCTCACCCTCTGGACTAGCGGGCAATGAGCAGTTCTTC
CDR3 protein: CASSPSGLAGNEQFF
V gene: TRBV18
J gene: TRBJ2-1
D gene: TRBD2
clone size: .

CDR3 DNA: TGTGCCAGTAGTCGTTTGGGGCAGGCGAATCAGCCCCAGCATTTT
CDR3 protein: CASSRLGQANQPQHF
V gene: TRBV19
J gene: TRBJ1-5
D gene: .
clone size: once

CDR3 DNA: TGTGCCACCAGCATTAACACTGAAGCTTTCTTT
CDR3 protein: CATSINTEAFF
V gene: TRBV15
J gene: TRBJ1-1
D gene: .
clone size: .

CDR3 DNA: TGTGCCAGCAGCTTAGATCACACCTACGAGCAGTACTTC
CDR3 protein: CASSLDHTYEQYF
V gene: TRBV7-6
J gene: TRBJ2-7
D gene: .
clone size: .